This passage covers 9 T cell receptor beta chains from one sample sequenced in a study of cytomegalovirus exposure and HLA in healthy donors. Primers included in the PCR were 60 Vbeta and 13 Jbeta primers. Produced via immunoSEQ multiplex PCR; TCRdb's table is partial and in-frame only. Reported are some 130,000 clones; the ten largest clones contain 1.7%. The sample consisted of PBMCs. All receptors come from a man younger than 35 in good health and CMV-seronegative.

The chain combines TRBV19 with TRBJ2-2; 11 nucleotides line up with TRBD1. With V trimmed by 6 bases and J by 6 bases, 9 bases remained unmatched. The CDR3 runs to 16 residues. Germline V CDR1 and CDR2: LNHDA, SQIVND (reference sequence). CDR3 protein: CASSRGQGASAGELFF. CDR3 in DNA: TGTGCCAGTAGCCGCGGACAGGGGGCGTCGGCCGGGGAGCTGTTTTTT.

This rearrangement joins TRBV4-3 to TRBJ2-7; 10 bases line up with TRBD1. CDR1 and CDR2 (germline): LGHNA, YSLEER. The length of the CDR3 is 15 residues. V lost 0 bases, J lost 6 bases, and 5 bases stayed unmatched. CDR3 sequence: CASSQETTGGGEQYF. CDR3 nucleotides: TGCGCCAGCAGCCAAGAGACGACAGGGGGCGGCGAGCAGTACTTC.

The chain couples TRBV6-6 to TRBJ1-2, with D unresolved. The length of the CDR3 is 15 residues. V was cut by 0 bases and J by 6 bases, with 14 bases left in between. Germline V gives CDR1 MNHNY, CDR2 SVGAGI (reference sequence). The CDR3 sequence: CASSYSIVSGNGYTF. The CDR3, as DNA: TGTGCCAGCAGTTACTCGATAGTCTCGGGGAATGGCTACACCTTC.

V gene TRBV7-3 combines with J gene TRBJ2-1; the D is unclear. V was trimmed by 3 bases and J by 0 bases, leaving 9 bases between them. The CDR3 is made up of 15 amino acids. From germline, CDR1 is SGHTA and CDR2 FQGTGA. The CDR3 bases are TGTGCCAGCAGCTTGGATAGGAGCTCCTACAATGAGCAGTTCTTC. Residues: CASSLDRSSYNEQFF.

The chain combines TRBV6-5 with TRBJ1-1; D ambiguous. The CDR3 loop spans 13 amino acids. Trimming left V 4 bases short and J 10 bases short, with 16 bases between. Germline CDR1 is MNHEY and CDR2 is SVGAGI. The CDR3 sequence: CASSFWAAGGAFF. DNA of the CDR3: TGTGCCAGCAGTTTCTGGGCAGCAGGAGGAGCTTTCTTT.

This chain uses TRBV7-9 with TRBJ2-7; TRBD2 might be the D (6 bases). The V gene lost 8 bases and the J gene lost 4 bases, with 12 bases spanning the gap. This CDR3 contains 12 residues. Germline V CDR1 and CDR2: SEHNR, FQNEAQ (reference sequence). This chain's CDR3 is CASGSGFYEQYF. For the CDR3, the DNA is TGTGCCAGCGGTAGCGGATTTTACGAGCAGTACTTC.

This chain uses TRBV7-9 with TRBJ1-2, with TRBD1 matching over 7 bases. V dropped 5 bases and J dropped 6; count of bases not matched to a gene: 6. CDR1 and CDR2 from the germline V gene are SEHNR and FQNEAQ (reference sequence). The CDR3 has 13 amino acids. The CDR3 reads CASSPQGSDGYTF. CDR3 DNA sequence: TGTGCCAGCAGCCCACAGGGGAGCGATGGCTACACCTTC.

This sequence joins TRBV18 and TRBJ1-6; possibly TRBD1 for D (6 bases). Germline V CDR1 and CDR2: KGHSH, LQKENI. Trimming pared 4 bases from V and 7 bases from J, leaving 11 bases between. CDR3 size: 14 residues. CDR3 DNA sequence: TGTGCCAGCTCACGTAAGACAGGAAATTCACCCCTCCACTTT. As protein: CASSRKTGNSPLHF. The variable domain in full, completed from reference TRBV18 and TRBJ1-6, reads NAGVMQNPRHLVRRRGQEARLRCSPMKGHSHVYWYRQLPEEGLKFMVYLQKENIIDESGMPKERFSAEFPKEGPSILRIQQVVRGDSAAYFCASSRKTGNSPLHFGNGTRLTVT.

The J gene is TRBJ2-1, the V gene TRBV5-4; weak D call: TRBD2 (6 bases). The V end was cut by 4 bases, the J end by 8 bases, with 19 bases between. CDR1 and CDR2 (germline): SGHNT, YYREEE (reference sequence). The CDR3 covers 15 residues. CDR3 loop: CASSTGLFRRDEQFF. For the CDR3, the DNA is TGTGCCAGCAGCACCGGACTCTTCCGGAGGGATGAGCAGTTCTTC.